This T cell receptor beta chain appears in the sequencing data of a study of yellow fever vaccine responses in identical twins. General study points: Convergence reportedly seemed to mark part of the twins' vaccine T cell response, with personalization marking the rest.

The germline CDR1 and CDR2 sequences are SGHDT and YYEEEE. CDR3 size: 13 residues. V shed 5 bases and J 4 bases; nucleotides not matched to a gene: 4. Regarding this clonotype: Antigen: not known.

TCRdb re-called the RT-PCR reads through MiXCR, storing one row per CDR3 protein. The profile shows 15,000 to 20,000 distinct CDR3 sequences, roughly two thirds of them singletons. The specimen was T cells from blood (PBMCs), unsorted or a sorted subset (not recorded which), collected before or after yellow fever vaccination (not recorded which). The sequence was collected from a woman aged 18 to 35 who received the yellow fever vaccine. The chain links TRBV5-6 to TRBJ2-7; TRBD1 matches at 9 bases. CDR3 coding DNA: TGTGCCAGCAGTGGGGACAGGGTATACGAGCAGTACGTC. It is translated as CASSGDRVYEQYV.